A single sample gave rise to the 11 T cell receptor beta chains below, sequenced in a study of T cell changes during pregnancy in multiple sclerosis. The data were produced by immunoSEQ multiplex PCR, yet TCRdb's version contains in-frame clones alone and is incomplete. The data contain 95,000 to 150,000 clones, approximately 93% of them singletons. Material: peripheral blood, obtained before pregnancy. The receptors shown here come from a female donor with multiple sclerosis, enrolled in a pregnancy study.

J is TRBJ2-1 and V is TRBV30; a weak D match, TRBD2 (6 bases). The CDR3 is 15 amino acids. CDR1 is GTSNPN and CDR2 is SVGIG in the germline V gene (reference sequence). Deletions cut 4 bases from V and 3 bases from J, with 16 bases between. The CDR3 coding sequence is TGTGCCTGGAAGTTCGAGGGAGGATTCTACAATGAGCAGTTCTTC. As protein: CAWKFEGGFYNEQFF.

This chain joins TRBV19 and TRBJ1-1, with D uncertain. CDR3 length equals 13 residues. From germline, CDR1 is LNHDA and CDR2 SQIVND (reference sequence). V was shortened by 3 bases and J by 4 bases, with 9 bases between the two germline ends. The chain's CDR3 is CASSISEGTEAFF. Here the CDR3 DNA reads TGTGCCAGTAGTATTTCCGAGGGCACTGAAGCTTTCTTT.

The chain couples TRBV25-1 to TRBJ1-3; D is perhaps TRBD1 (6 bases). The CDR3 runs 14 residues. The germline CDR1 and CDR2 sequences are MGHDK and SYGVNS. V was cut by 4 bases and J by 1 base, with 8 bases left in between. CDR3 nucleotides: TGTGCCAGCAGTGTCACAGGGTCTGGAAACACCATATATTTT. Amino acids: CASSVTGSGNTIYF.

The table lists this clone with a count of one. The CDR3 DNA follows: TGTGCCAGCAGTCCCCGGACTAGCGTATACAATGAGCAGTTCTTC. Translating gives CASSPRTSVYNEQFF. The V call is TRBV27, the J call TRBJ2-1; TRBD2 aligns across 9 bases. Germline CDR1 MNHEY, CDR2 SMNVEV (reference sequence). This CDR3 region has 15 residues. Trimming cost V 5 bases and J 4 bases; bases outside gene matches: 6.

As for this clone: At one of its ends the junction is not consistent with the germline gene, which may arise from a read error. The V gene is TRBV5-5, the J gene TRBJ1-1, with a weak D call TRBD1 (6 bases). Germline lookup yields CDR1 SGHKS and CDR2 YYEKEE (reference sequence). The CDR3 is made up of 15 amino acids. This chain's CDR3 is CASSRRGGPAEEGIF. The CDR3 DNA reads as TGTGCCAGCAGCCGGAGGGGGGGACCGGCTGAAGAGGGGATCTTT.

The genes are TRBV2 and TRBJ2-5, with TRBD1 identical over 7 bases. Germline CDR1 SNHLY, CDR2 FYNNEI. This CDR3 is 13 amino acids long. Unmatched junction bases numbered 7, after V lost 7 bases and J lost 5 bases. The CDR3 sequence is CASKRRQGETQYF. The CDR3, as DNA: TGTGCCAGCAAACGGCGACAGGGTGAGACCCAGTACTTC.

The CDR3 DNA reads as TGTGCCAGCAGCCAAGGTCGGGGAGGAAACACCATATATTTT. Amino acid sequence: CASSQGRGGNTIYF. The V call is TRBV14, the J call TRBJ1-3, with D unresolved. V lost 1 base and J 4 bases, leaving 8 bases between the germline ends. The CDR3 runs to 14 residues. Germline CDR1 SGHDN, CDR2 FVKESK.

The V and J genes are TRBV7-2 and TRBJ1-4; 10 bases align to TRBD1. The CDR3 has 18 residues. After removal of 6 bases from V and 7 bases from J, the junction contained 17 bases not matched to a gene. Per germline, CDR1 SGHTA and CDR2 FQGNSA. The CDR3 DNA sequence: TGTGCCAGCAGATCCTGGACAGGGGGAGTTCTGGAGAGTGAAAAACTGTTTTTT. Translating gives CASRSWTGGVLESEKLFF. The variable domain in full, completed from reference TRBV7-2 and TRBJ1-4, reads GAGVSQSPSNKVTEKGKDVELRCDPISGHTALYWYRQSLGQGLEFLIYFQGNSAPDKSGLPSDRFSAERTGGSVSTLTIQRTQQEDSAVYLCASRSWTGGVLESEKLFFGSGTQLSVL.

This rearrangement joins TRBV11-3 to TRBJ2-1, with TRBD2 as a possible D gene (5 bases). The V end was cut by 5 bases, the J end by 3 bases, with 14 bases between. The CDR3 consists of 15 residues. The V gene's germline CDR1 is SGHNT and CDR2 YENEEA. The CDR3 loop reads CASSAGVTLYNEQFF. CDR3 in DNA: TGTGCCAGCAGCGCCGGGGTTACCCTCTACAATGAGCAGTTCTTC. The full variable domain, in which reference TRBV11-3 and TRBJ2-1 provide the parts outside the CDR3, is EAGVVQSPRYKIIEKKQPVAFWCNPISGHNTLYWYLQNLGQGPELLIRYENEEAVDDSQLPKDRFSAERLKGVDSTLKIQPAELGDSAVYLCASSAGVTLYNEQFFGPGTRLTVL.

This chain joins TRBV5-1 and TRBJ2-2; weak D call: TRBD2 (6 bases). This CDR3 has 14 residues. V was cut by 4 bases and J by 1 base, with 8 bases left in between. The germline V gene has CDR1 SGHRS and CDR2 YFSETQ. CDR3 loop: CASSRERNTGELFF. The CDR3 DNA follows: TGCGCCAGCAGCCGGGAGCGGAACACCGGGGAGCTGTTTTTT.

This chain connects TRBV19 to TRBJ1-2; no definite D call. Trimming removed 2 bases at V and 2 bases at J, with 9 bases between. Germline V CDR1 and CDR2: LNHDA, SQIVND (reference sequence). The CDR3 spans 14 residues. The CDR3 loop reads CASSIPPVNYGYTF. In nucleotides, the CDR3 is TGTGCCAGTAGTATACCCCCGGTGAACTATGGCTACACCTTC. The variable domain in full, completed from reference TRBV19 and TRBJ1-2, reads DGGITQSPKYLFRKEGQNVTLSCEQNLNHDAMYWYRQDPGQGLRLIYYSQIVNDFQKGDIAEGYSVSREKKESFPLTVTSAQKNPTAFYLCASSIPPVNYGYTFGSGTRLTVV.